This T cell receptor beta chain was profiled in a study of identical twins. Unmatched junction bases numbered 6, after V lost 0 bases and J lost 1 base. The length of the CDR3 is 16 residues. Germline CDR1 reads MNHEY; CDR2 reads SMNVEV (reference sequence). This clonotype occurred a few times. TCRdb fed the 5' RACE reads into MiXCR, producing one record per CDR3 protein. The profile shows fewer than 900,000 distinct CDR3 sequences, around a sixth of them singletons. These data were also reused for a study on T cells expressing NK-cell markers. As that report states: Seven of the eight sequenced donors were HCMV-seropositive; one was seronegative. Several of the experiments relied on an anti-gamma-delta TCR antibody so that only alpha-beta TCR T cells were sorted.

This sequence joins TRBV27 and TRBJ2-7, with 7 bases aligning to TRBD2. Specimen: PBMCs. This TCR came from a woman aged 18-29 years in good health. In DNA form, the CDR3 reads TGTGCCAGCAGTTTATCCCGCACGGGGGGATCCTACGAGCAGTACTTC. Protein: CASSLSRTGGSYEQYF.